These 14 T cell receptor beta chains came from one sample sequenced in a study of Graves' ophthalmopathy and Graves' hyperthyroidism. Using RNA transcripts, the TCR beta CDR3 regions were amplified. First-round RT-PCR with HTBI primers preceded a second-round multiplex PCR. TCRdb processed the multiplex PCR reads anew with MiXCR; each CDR3 protein has one entry. The table has around 1.1 million distinct CDR3 sequences, 35% to 40% seen once. Material for sequencing was peripheral blood or thyroid tissue (not recorded which). The receptors come from an adult man with Graves' hyperthyroidism.

The chain employs TRBV29-1 and TRBJ2-7; 8 nucleotides align to TRBD1. Per germline, CDR1 SQVTM and CDR2 ANQGSEA. The CDR3 is 12 residues long. The J segment lost 10 bases and the V segment lost 5 bases, leaving 10 bases of the junction unmatched. CDR3 residues: CSVSAGGWDQYF. CDR3 coding DNA: TGCAGCGTTTCCGCAGGGGGCTGGGATCAGTACTTC.

In its sample, this clonotype was seen many times. The chain has TRBV20-1 and TRBJ2-7; no clear D. Per the germline V gene, CDR1 is DFQATT and CDR2 is SNEGSKA (reference sequence). CDR3 length: 14 residues. The V and J ends lost 3 bases and 2 bases respectively, with 14 bases between them. The CDR3 nucleotides read TGCAGTGCTAGGTTAGGCCTGGGCCCCTACGAGCAGTACTTC. This translates into CSARLGLGPYEQYF.

V gene TRBV7-9 combines with J gene TRBJ1-1, with D possibly matching TRBD1 (6 bases). The CDR3 has 14 amino acids. Per germline, CDR1 SEHNR and CDR2 FQNEAQ (reference sequence). The ends were cut back, 2 bases at V and 5 bases at J, with 12 bases in the middle. The CDR3 DNA follows: TGTGCCAGCAGCTTACTGGACAGTTCGACTGAAGCTTTCTTT. This encodes CASSLLDSSTEAFF.

The rearrangement joins TRBV28 to TRBJ1-6; 7 positions agree with TRBD1. Looked up from germline, CDR1 is MDHEN and CDR2 is SYDVKM. The CDR3 sequence is 15 residues long. Losses at the gene ends were 8 bases for V and 7 bases for J; bases not matched to a gene: 11. CDR3 in DNA: TGTGCCAGCCTCAAATGGACAGGCGAAAATTCACCCCTCCACTTT. Translating gives CASLKWTGENSPLHF.

The rearrangement links TRBV12-3 or TRBV12-4 to TRBJ1-2; TRBD1 matches at 8 bases. CDR3 length: 14 residues. Losses at the gene ends were 11 bases for V and 4 bases for J; bases not matched to a gene: 12. The CDR3 spells CAFRPGTGAYGYTF. The CDR3 bases are TGTGCCTTCAGACCCGGGACAGGAGCCTATGGCTACACCTTC.

This clonotype was seen at least ten times. The chain uses TRBV12-3 or TRBV12-4 and TRBJ2-7; D gene unclear. Trimming removed 5 bases from V and 1 base from J, with 9 bases in between. The CDR3 runs 13 residues. The CDR3 DNA reads as TGTGCCAGCAGTAATACCACGTCCTACGAGCAGTACTTC. Its translation is CASSNTTSYEQYF.

This clonotype occurred a few times. The V call is TRBV6-1, the J call TRBJ1-2; 8 bases align to TRBD1. Per the germline V gene, CDR1 is MNHNS and CDR2 is SASEGT. V lost 1 base to trimming and J lost 3 bases; unmatched junction nucleotides: 4. The CDR3 has 15 amino acids. In DNA form, the CDR3 reads TGTGCCAGCAGTGAAGACCCAGGGGGCGACTATGGCTACACCTTC. It specifies CASSEDPGGDYGYTF.

Ten or more counts support this clonotype. The genes are TRBV14 and TRBJ2-5; D could derive from TRBD1 or TRBD2 (6 bases each). From germline, CDR1 is SGHDN and CDR2 FVKESK. The CDR3 length is 14 residues. V was cut by 2 bases and J by 5 bases, with 12 bases left in between. CDR3 bases: TGTGCCAGCAGCCAACAACAGGGAGGCGAGACCCAGTACTTC. Translating gives CASSQQQGGETQYF.

A single count supports this clonotype. Given the absence of the conserved phenylalanine or tryptophan at the CDR3 end, a read error is likely. The V and J genes are TRBV9 and TRBJ2-7; tentatively, D is TRBD2 (8 bases). The V gene lost 4 bases and the J gene lost 1 base, with 15 bases spanning the gap. Germline lookup yields CDR1 SGDLS and CDR2 YYNGEE. This CDR3 contains 15 residues. The CDR3 here is CASSSGGGRSYEQYL. CDR3 DNA: TGTGCCAGCAGCTCGGGAGGGGGCCGGTCCTACGAGCAGTACCTC.

To note about this clonotype: This sequence may be a read error, since a much larger clone differs from it by one base. CDR3 residues: CASSPGTPELGYTF. CDR3 DNA: TGTGCCAGCAGCCCCGGGACACCGGAATTAGGCTACACCTTC. The chain employs TRBV7-9 and TRBJ1-2; TRBD1 is a possible D gene (6 bases). This CDR3 contains 14 residues. Trimming removed 5 bases from V and 8 bases from J, with 18 bases in between. Germline V CDR1 and CDR2: SEHNR, FQNEAQ (reference sequence).

The CDR3 DNA is TGTGCCAGCAGCCAATACAGGGACGAAGTTAATGAAAAACTGTTTTTT. It specifies CASSQYRDEVNEKLFF. The chain carries TRBV3-1 and TRBJ1-4; tentative D call: TRBD1 (6 bases). The CDR3 is 16 residues long. Germline-derived CDR1 and CDR2 are LGHDT and YNNKEL (reference sequence). The V and J ends lost 2 bases and 4 bases respectively, with 14 bases between them.

This clonotype was seen only a few times. J is TRBJ2-5 and V is TRBV20-1; the D is unclear. V lost 2 bases and J 2 bases, leaving 12 bases between the germline ends. The CDR3 has 14 residues. Germline V gene sequence: CDR1 DFQATT, CDR2 SNEGSKA (reference sequence). CDR3 sequence reads: CSARRPEVQETQYF. The CDR3 DNA follows: TGCAGTGCTAGAAGGCCGGAAGTTCAAGAGACCCAGTACTTC.

This clonotype was observed a handful of times. One end of the junction does not line up with germline, which may come from a read error. CDR3: CASSYSGQGVSYEQYF. CDR3 bases: TGTGCCAGCAGTTACTCCGGACAGGGGGTATCCTACGAGCAGTACTTC. V and J are TRBV10-2 and TRBJ2-7; TRBD1 matches at 10 bases. This CDR3 region has 16 residues. Germline CDR1 reads WSHSY; CDR2 reads SAAADI.

This clonotype appeared many times. This chain's CDR3 is CATSRGRGPNTGELFF. In DNA form, the CDR3 reads TGTGCCACCAGCAGAGGACGGGGCCCGAACACCGGGGAGCTGTTTTTT. This rearrangement joins TRBV15 to TRBJ2-2; either TRBD1 or TRBD2 may fit D (5 bases each). The germline V gene encodes CDR1 LNHNV and CDR2 YYDKDF (reference sequence). This CDR3 has 16 amino acids. V lost 1 base to trimming and J lost 0 bases, with 9 bases between them.